This T cell receptor (beta chain) was identified in a study of cytomegalovirus exposure and HLA in healthy donors. As for the study in general: As released early, the data held 70 million to 95 million unique TCRs from HLA-typed donors.

Study-wide points: Follow-up analysis later connected one missense variant in DCLRE1C with trimming of TCR beta V- and J-genes. Within an earlier analysis, most TCR beta V segments proved productive either about 87% or about 30% of the time.

It was with 60 Vbeta and 13 Jbeta primers that the PCR ran. Sequencing was performed with immunoSEQ multiplex PCR; in TCRdb, only in-frame clones are kept and a portion is missing. The table shows some 100,000 clones, with 70% occurring only once. As concerns this clone: The antigen is undetermined. At one end, the junction sequence differs from germline, possibly due to a read error.

The CDR3 has 16 residues. The germline gives CDR1 SEHNR, CDR2 FQNEAQ (reference sequence). This clonotype was obtained from a woman aged 50 to 60 in good health and CMV-seropositive. The V and J genes are TRBV7-9 and TRBJ2-2; TRBD1 agrees at 8 bases. Sequencing was performed on PBMCs. This chain's CDR3 is CSSTPGGGEGTGELFF. DNA for the CDR3: TGTTCCAGCACCCCAGGGGGCGGTGAGGGCACCGGGGAGCTGTTTTTT.